The 25 T cell receptor beta chains below were found in one sample sequenced in a study of tumor-infiltrating lymphocytes in oesophageal squamous cell carcinoma. TCRdb independently ran MiXCR on the reads; one entry per CDR3 protein. The sample consists of approximately 10,000 distinct CDR3 sequences, roughly three fifths of them appearing once. Sequencing was performed on blood. The receptors derive from a female donor with esophageal squamous cell carcinoma.

The chain employs TRBV27 and TRBJ2-1; TRBD2 might be the D (6 bases). The assigned J gene may be wrong: the sequence end matches TRBJ2-5 better. Germline CDR1 and CDR2: MNHEY and SMNVEV (reference sequence). This CDR3 spans 16 amino acids. The CDR3 nucleotides are TGTGCCAGCAGTTTATTGGGTATGAGGAGGGAAGAGACCCAGTACTTC. Translation: CASSLLGMRREETQYF.

The gene calls are TRBV7-8 and TRBJ1-5; no clear D gene. Per germline, CDR1 SGHVS and CDR2 FQNEAQ. The length of the CDR3 is 14 residues. The V and J ends lost 1 base and 6 bases respectively, with 10 bases between them. The CDR3 DNA sequence: TGTGCCAGCAGCTTAGGGGGTCCTTTTCAGCCCCAGCATTTT. Protein: CASSLGGPFQPQHF.

Concerning this clonotype: Relative to the germline gene, one junction end is altered; a read error may explain this. CDR3 region: CASSLGGTGDNF. In DNA form, the CDR3 reads TGTGCCAGCAGCTTAGGGGGGACAGGGGACAACTTC. J is TRBJ2-3 and V is TRBV7-2, with 10 bases lining up with TRBD1. The CDR3 contains 12 residues. Germline V CDR1 and CDR2: SGHTA, FQGNSA. The full variable domain, in which reference TRBV7-2 and TRBJ2-3 provide the parts outside the CDR3, is GAGVSQSPSNKVTEKGKDVELRCDPISGHTALYWYRQSLGQGLEFLIYFQGNSAPDKSGLPSDRFSAERTGGSVSTLTIQRTQQEDSAVYLCASSLGGTGDNFGPGTRLTVL.

The gene calls are TRBV7-6 and TRBJ1-1; 8 bases line up with TRBD1. The germline gives CDR1 SGHVS, CDR2 FNYEAQ. The CDR3 is 14 amino acids. Trimming cost V 5 bases and J 0 bases; bases outside gene matches: 2. DNA for the CDR3: TGTGCCAGCAGCCAGGACAGGGTGAACACTGAAGCTTTCTTT. This translates into CASSQDRVNTEAFF. Together with reference TRBV7-6 and TRBJ1-1, the CDR3 gives the full variable domain: GAGVSQSPRYKVTKRGQDVALRCDPISGHVSLYWYRQALGQGPEFLTYFNYEAQQDKSGLPNDRFSAERPEGSISTLTIQRTEQRDSAMYRCASSQDRVNTEAFFGQGTRLTVV.

The chain couples TRBV11-3 to TRBJ2-3; D gene unclear. The V end was cut by 6 bases, the J end by 4 bases, with 17 bases between. The CDR3 runs to 15 residues. The V gene's germline CDR1 is SGHNT and CDR2 YENEEA. The CDR3 here is CASSQDPSGPDTQYF. The CDR3, as DNA: TGTGCCAGCAGTCAGGACCCCTCAGGCCCAGATACGCAGTATTTT.

This clonotype came up many times. Because the CDR3's place on the DNA is in doubt, the DNA is left out and the CDR3 is given as listed by TCRdb. V gene TRBV6-6 combines with J gene TRBJ2-6; TRBD2, the table's D call, was not compared with the DNA. The CDR3 is 16 residues long, counting both termini. Germline loops: CDR1 MNHNY, CDR2 SVGAGI (reference sequence). The CDR3 spells CASSYAGEGLWLHLRF.

This clonotype was detected many times. The CDR3 sequence: CASSLDPDRSYNEQFF. The CDR3 bases are TGTGCCAGCAGCTTAGACCCGGACCGCTCCTACAATGAGCAGTTCTTC. The V call is TRBV11-3, the J call TRBJ2-1; the D is unclear. The V gene's germline CDR1 is SGHNT and CDR2 YENEEA. The CDR3 length is 16 residues. Trimming removed 0 bases at V and 0 bases at J, with 9 bases between.

The rearrangement links TRBV7-9 to TRBJ2-7, with D perhaps TRBD2 (5 bases). Deletions cut 2 bases from V and 7 bases from J, with 9 bases between. This CDR3 has 12 residues. Germline V lookup: CDR1 SEHNR, CDR2 FQNEAQ (reference sequence). The CDR3 coding sequence is TGTGCCAGCAGCTTAAGCGGCAATGAGCAGTACTTC. Protein sequence: CASSLSGNEQYF.

This clonotype turned up a few times. V and J are TRBV7-2 and TRBJ2-1; D is perhaps TRBD2 (6 bases). CDR1 and CDR2 (germline): SGHTA, FQGNSA. The length of the CDR3 is 14 residues. V lost 8 bases and J 1 base, leaving 12 bases between the germline ends. The DNA for the CDR3 is TGTGCCAGCTCCCGGGAGATTTCCTACAATGAGCAGTTCTTC. It codes for CASSREISYNEQFF.

The chain is built from TRBV6-6 and TRBJ2-7; 10 bases are shared with TRBD2. The end of the DNA aligns better with TRBJ2-5, so the J call may be wrong. Germline-derived CDR1 and CDR2 are MNHNY and SVGAGI (reference sequence). The CDR3 has 18 residues. CDR3 DNA sequence: TGTGCCAGCAGTCCACCCTTGACTAGCGGGTTCACGCAAGAGACCCAGTACTTC. Translated: CASSPPLTSGFTQETQYF.

The chain links TRBV10-2 to TRBJ2-7, with a possible D match to TRBD2 (6 bases). The J call could be wrong; TRBJ2-1 is a better fit for the DNA end. The germline V gene has CDR1 WSHSY and CDR2 SAAADI. The length of the CDR3 is 14 residues. CDR3 sequence reads: CASSEKVEGGLQFF. The CDR3 DNA follows: TGCGCCAGCAGTGAGAAGGTAGAGGGAGGCCTGCAGTTCTTC.

This chain links TRBV6-8 with TRBJ2-1, with 9 bases aligning to TRBD2. The J call may be faulty, since TRBJ2-5 better matches the DNA end. This CDR3 region has 15 residues. The germline V gene has CDR1 MNHGY and CDR2 SAAAGT. CDR3 amino acids: CASSLAGVPQETQYF. As DNA, the CDR3 is TGTGCCAGCAGCTTAGCGGGAGTTCCCCAAGAGACCCAGTACTTC.

Judged by abundance, this clonotype is large. The chain couples TRBV7-8 to TRBJ2-7, with 9 bases matching TRBD1. Per the germline V gene, CDR1 is SGHVS and CDR2 is FQNEAQ. The CDR3 length is 16 residues. V shed 5 bases, J shed 5 bases, and the junction held 13 bases outside the gene matches. The CDR3 nucleotides are TGTGCCAGCAGCCGGTGGAGTACAGGGGGCTGGGACGAGCAGTACTTC. This gives the protein CASSRWSTGGWDEQYF.

In regard to this clonotype: The junction departs from the called germline gene at one end, perhaps through a read error. The DNA of the CDR3 is TGTGCCAGCAGCCAAGCGGGACTAGCGATTCGCTTCTCGTTGGTGGTAAGTCCCCACCGGCGGGAGTTCTTC. It yields the protein CASSQAGLAIRFSLVVSPHRREFF. The chain employs TRBV7-3 and TRBJ2-3, with 10 bases that match TRBD2. Germline V gene sequence: CDR1 SGHTA, CDR2 FQGTGA. The CDR3 consists of 24 residues.

V gene TRBV28 combines with J gene TRBJ1-1, with 10 bases matching TRBD1. Unmatched junction bases numbered 2, after V lost 0 bases and J lost 4 bases. This CDR3 has 15 amino acids. Germline-derived CDR1 and CDR2 are MDHEN and SYDVKM. The CDR3 nucleotides are TGTGCCAGCAGTTTATGGGGACAGGGGAGCACTGAAGCTTTCTTT. Translated: CASSLWGQGSTEAFF. Complete variable domain (other parts from reference TRBV28 and TRBJ1-1): DVKVTQSSRYLVKRTGEKVFLECVQDMDHENMFWYRQDPGLGLRLIYFSYDVKMKEKGDIPEGYSVSREKKERFSLILESASTNQTSMYLCASSLWGQGSTEAFFGQGTRLTVV.

Notes on this clonotype: Compared with germline, one end of the junction differs, possibly owing to a read error. The chain uses TRBV6-4 and TRBJ2-5; D is unresolved. The germline CDR1 and CDR2 sequences are MRHNA and SNTAGT. There are 15 residues in the CDR3. CDR3 sequence (DNA): TGTGCCAGCAGTTACTCGATTCTCGAAGGGGAGACCCAGTACTTC. Its translation is CASSYSILEGETQYF.

In its sample, this clonotype was seen a few times. The chain employs TRBV28 and TRBJ2-4; D gene unclear. Trimming shortened V by 8 bases and J by 6 bases, and 14 bases separated the two germline ends. This CDR3 has 13 amino acids. Germline lookup yields CDR1 MDHEN and CDR2 SYDVKM. CDR3 nucleotide sequence: TGTGCCAGCGAAATACCGGGCGGAAACATTCAGTACTTC. As protein: CASEIPGGNIQYF.

The rearrangement links TRBV7-2 to TRBJ2-6; 8 bases fit TRBD1. The J call is in doubt because the DNA end fits TRBJ2-1 better. This CDR3 spans 15 amino acids. Germline V lookup: CDR1 SGHTA, CDR2 FQGNSA. Here the CDR3 DNA reads TGTGCCAGCAGCTTAGATCCAGGGGGCGTGAATAAGCAGTTCTTC. Translation: CASSLDPGGVNKQFF.

In its sample, this clonotype is medium-sized. The chain couples TRBV6-1 to TRBJ1-1, with a weak D call TRBD1 (6 bases). Germline CDR1 is MNHNS and CDR2 is SASEGT. V was cut by 5 bases and J by 5 bases, with 9 bases left in between. This CDR3 has 12 residues. The CDR3 DNA sequence: TGTGCCAGCAGTTCCAGGGGTACTGAAGCTTTCTTT. Its translation: CASSSRGTEAFF.

V and J are TRBV24-1 and TRBJ2-1; 9 nucleotides line up with TRBD1. CDR1 is KGHDR and CDR2 is SFDVKD in the germline V gene. After removal of 1 base from V and 15 bases from J, the junction contained 3 bases not matched to a gene. The CDR3 totals 12 residues. The CDR3 here is CATSDFGQGRFF. The CDR3 coding sequence is TGTGCCACCAGTGATTTTGGACAGGGGAGGTTCTTC.

The rearrangement links TRBV6-5 to TRBJ2-1; D is possibly TRBD1 (7 bases). The DNA end lines up better with TRBJ2-7; the J call may be wrong. The CDR3 totals 16 residues. Germline lookup yields CDR1 MNHEY and CDR2 SVGAGI. The CDR3 region is CASSYSGRQGFYEQYF. The CDR3 DNA reads as TGTGCCAGCAGTTACTCCGGGAGACAGGGATTCTACGAGCAGTACTTC.

The V and J genes are TRBV7-8 and TRBJ2-3; 9 bases agree with TRBD1. CDR1 and CDR2 from the germline V gene are SGHVS and FQNEAQ. The CDR3 extends over 18 amino acids. The J segment lost 5 bases and the V segment lost 1 base, leaving 13 bases of the junction unmatched. CDR3 coding DNA: TGTGCCAGCAGCTTAGGCCCGGGAGCAGGGACAGGGATAGATACGCAGTATTTT. It specifies CASSLGPGAGTGIDTQYF.

Only a few counts were recorded for this clonotype. The chain links TRBV7-9 to TRBJ2-4; TRBD1 is a possible D gene (6 bases). The DNA end favors TRBJ2-7, so the J call may be wrong. This CDR3 spans 15 amino acids. Per the germline V gene, CDR1 is SEHNR and CDR2 is FQNEAQ (reference sequence). In DNA form, the CDR3 reads TGTGCCAGCAGCTTATATAGTACAGGGAAAAACGAGCAGTACTTC. Its protein is CASSLYSTGKNEQYF.

This clonotype appeared once. The V call is TRBV28, the J call TRBJ1-3; D is uncertain. Germline loops: CDR1 MDHEN, CDR2 SYDVKM. V was shortened by 5 bases and J by 0 bases, with 8 bases between the two germline ends. The CDR3 loop spans 14 amino acids. CDR3 region: CASSPRSSGNTIYF. CDR3 nucleotide sequence: TGTGCCAGCAGTCCAAGAAGCTCTGGAAACACCATATATTTT.

This clonotype was seen at least ten times. Given a much more abundant clone one base away, this may be a read error. V and J are TRBV12-3 or TRBV12-4 and TRBJ2-3, with D perhaps matching TRBD2 (5 bases). The length of the CDR3 is 14 residues. With 3 bases removed from V and 14 bases from J, the gap between germline ends came to 21 bases. The CDR3 here is CASSFSRNTGELYF. DNA for the CDR3: TGTGCCAGCAGTTTCAGTAGGAACACCGGGGAGCTGTATTTT.